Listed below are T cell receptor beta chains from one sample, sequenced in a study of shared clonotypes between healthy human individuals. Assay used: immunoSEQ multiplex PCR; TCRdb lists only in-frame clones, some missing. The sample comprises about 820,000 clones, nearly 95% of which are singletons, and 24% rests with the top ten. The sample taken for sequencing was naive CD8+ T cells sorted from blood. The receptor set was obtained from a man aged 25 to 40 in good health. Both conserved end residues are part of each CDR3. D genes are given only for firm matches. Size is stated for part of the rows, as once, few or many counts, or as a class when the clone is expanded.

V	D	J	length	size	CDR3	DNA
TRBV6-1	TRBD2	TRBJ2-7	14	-	CASSAGSGSYEQYF	TGTGCCAGCAGTGCGGGTAGCGGGAGCTACGAGCAGTACTTC
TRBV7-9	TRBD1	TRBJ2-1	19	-	CASSSALGEGQGPYNEQFF	TGTGCCAGCAGCTCCGCATTAGGGGAGGGACAGGGCCCCTACAATGAGCAGTTCTTC
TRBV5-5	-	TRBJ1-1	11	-	CASSLGTEAFF	TGTGCCAGCAGCTTGGGAACTGAAGCTTTCTTT
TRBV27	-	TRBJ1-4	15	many	CASSHHRATNEKLFF	TGTGCCAGCAGTCACCACAGGGCAACTAATGAAAAACTGTTTTTT
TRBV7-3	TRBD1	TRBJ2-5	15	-	CASSHLHRTGPTQYF	TGTGCCAGCAGCCACCTCCACCGGACAGGGCCGACCCAGTACTTC
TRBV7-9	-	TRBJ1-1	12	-	CASNVVETEAFF	TGTGCCAGCAACGTTGTAGAGACTGAAGCTTTCTTT
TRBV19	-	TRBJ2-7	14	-	CASSIAQSDYEQYF	TGTGCCAGTAGTATAGCCCAGTCCGATTACGAGCAGTACTTC
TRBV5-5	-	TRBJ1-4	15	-	CASSSRAGEREKLFF	TGTGCCAGCAGCTCTCGAGCCGGGGAGAGAGAAAAACTGTTTTTT
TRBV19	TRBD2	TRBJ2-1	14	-	CASSIAGGDNEQFF	TGTGCCAGTAGTATAGCGGGAGGGGACAATGAGCAGTTCTTC
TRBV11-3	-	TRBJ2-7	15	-	CASSARQVISYEQYF	TGTGCCAGCAGCGCGCGACAGGTGATTTCCTACGAGCAGTACTTC
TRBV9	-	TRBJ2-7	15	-	CASSGGGGWFYEQYF	TGTGCCAGCAGCGGTGGGGGTGGCTGGTTCTACGAGCAGTACTTC
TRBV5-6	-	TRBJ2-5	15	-	CASSLSGTTKETQYF	TGTGCCAGCAGCTTGTCCGGGACCACTAAAGAGACCCAGTACTTC
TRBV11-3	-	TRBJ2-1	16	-	CASSPRGAVITDEQFF	TGTGCCAGCAGCCCTAGGGGGGCGGTGATTACTGATGAGCAGTTCTTC
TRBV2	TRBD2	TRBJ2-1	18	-	CASSRTGLSGSSYNEQFF	TGTGCCAGCAGCCGAACCGGCCTTAGCGGGAGTTCCTACAATGAGCAGTTCTTC
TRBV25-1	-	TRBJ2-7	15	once	CASSAPGTLSYEQYF	TGTGCCAGCAGTGCCCCCGGGACCCTCTCCTACGAGCAGTACTTC
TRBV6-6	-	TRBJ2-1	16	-	CASSYSLQSSYNEQFF	TGTGCCAGCAGTTACTCGCTCCAGTCATCCTACAATGAGCAGTTCTTC
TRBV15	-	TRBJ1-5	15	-	CATSREGGGNQPQHF	TGTGCCACCAGCAGAGAAGGGGGTGGCAATCAGCCCCAGCATTTT
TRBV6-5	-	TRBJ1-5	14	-	CASSYGQGVQPQHF	TGTGCCAGCAGTTACGGGCAGGGCGTTCAGCCCCAGCATTTT
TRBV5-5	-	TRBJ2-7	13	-	CASSGTRWSEQYF	TGTGCCAGCAGCGGAACCCGATGGTCCGAGCAGTACTTC
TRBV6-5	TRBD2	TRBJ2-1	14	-	CATGLVQGYNEQFF	TGTGCCACCGGACTAGTCCAAGGCTACAATGAGCAGTTCTTC
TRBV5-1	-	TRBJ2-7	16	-	CASSLVYGMKANEQYF	TGCGCCAGCAGCTTGGTTTACGGGATGAAGGCTAACGAGCAGTACTTC
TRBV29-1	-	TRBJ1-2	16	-	CSVGGPEGEFWYGYTF	TGCAGCGTCGGGGGCCCCGAGGGCGAGTTTTGGTATGGCTACACCTTC
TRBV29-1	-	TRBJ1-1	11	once	CSAKVQTEAFF	TGCAGCGCGAAGGTCCAAACGGAAGCTTTCTTT
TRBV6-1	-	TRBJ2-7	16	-	CASSERRGQAAYEQYF	TGTGCCAGCAGTGAAAGAAGGGGCCAGGCTGCTTACGAGCAGTACTTC
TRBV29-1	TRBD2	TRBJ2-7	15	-	CSVEYRGAGGDEQYF	TGCAGCGTTGAATATCGTGGAGCGGGAGGCGACGAGCAGTACTTC
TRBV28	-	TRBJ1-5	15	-	CASSRLPEWNQPQHF	TGTGCCAGCAGCCGGTTACCGGAGTGGAATCAGCCCCAGCATTTT
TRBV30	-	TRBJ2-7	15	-	CACLSSSVINYEQYF	TGTGCCTGCTTAAGCTCTAGCGTGATCAACTACGAGCAGTACTTC
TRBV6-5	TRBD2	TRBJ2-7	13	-	CASSRTSEAEQYF	TGTGCCAGCTCTAGGACTAGCGAAGCCGAGCAGTACTTC
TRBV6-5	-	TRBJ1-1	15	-	CASSYSGRAHTEAFF	TGTGCCAGCAGTTACTCTGGGAGAGCCCACACTGAAGCTTTCTTT
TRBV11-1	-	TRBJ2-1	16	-	CASSLDSGSSYNEQFF	TGTGCCAGCAGCTTAGATTCGGGTAGCTCCTACAATGAGCAGTTCTTC
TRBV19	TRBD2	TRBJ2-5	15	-	CASSSLAGEGETQYF	TGTGCCAGTAGTTCCCTAGCGGGAGAGGGCGAGACCCAGTACTTC
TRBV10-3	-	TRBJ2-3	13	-	CAISDSNTDTQYF	TGTGCCATCAGTGATTCGAACACAGATACGCAGTATTTT
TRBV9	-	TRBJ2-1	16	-	CASSLVGRSSYNEQFF	TGTGCCAGCAGCTTAGTAGGTCGGAGCTCCTACAATGAGCAGTTCTTC
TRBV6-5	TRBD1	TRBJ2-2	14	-	CASSYGTGSGELFF	TGTGCCAGCAGTTACGGGACAGGGAGCGGGGAGCTGTTTTTT
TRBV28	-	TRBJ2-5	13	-	CASSLIGGETQYF	TGTGCCAGCAGTTTAATTGGCGGGGAGACCCAGTACTTC
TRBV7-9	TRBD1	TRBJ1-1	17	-	CASSLEGQGALNTEAFF	TGTGCCAGCAGCTTAGAGGGACAGGGGGCTTTGAACACTGAAGCTTTCTTT
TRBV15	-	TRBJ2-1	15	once	CATSSPSALGGEQFF	TGTGCCACCAGCTCCCCTAGCGCCCTCGGAGGTGAGCAGTTCTTC
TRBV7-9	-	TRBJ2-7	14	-	CASTWVGSPYEQYF	TGTGCCAGCACCTGGGTGGGTTCGCCCTACGAGCAGTACTTC
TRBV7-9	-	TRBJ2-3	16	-	CASSSFPGHRPDTQYF	TGTGCCAGCAGCTCATTCCCGGGACATCGGCCAGATACGCAGTATTTT
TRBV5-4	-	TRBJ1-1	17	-	CASSSHPGQLMNTEAFF	TGTGCCAGCAGCTCCCACCCCGGACAGCTAATGAACACTGAAGCTTTCTTT
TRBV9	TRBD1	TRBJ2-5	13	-	CASSPNDRGIQYF	TGTGCCAGCAGCCCCAACGACAGGGGGATCCAGTACTTC
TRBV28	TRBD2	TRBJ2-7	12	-	CASSWTSRQQYF	TGTGCCAGCAGTTGGACTAGTAGACAGCAGTACTTC
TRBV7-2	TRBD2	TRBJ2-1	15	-	CASSSTGTSLYEQFF	TGTGCCAGCAGCTCAACCGGGACTAGCTTATATGAGCAGTTCTTC
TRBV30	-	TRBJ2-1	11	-	CAWEILNEQFF	TGTGCCTGGGAGATCCTCAATGAGCAGTTCTTC
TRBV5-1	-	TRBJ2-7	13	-	CASSHDYSYEQYF	TGCGCCAGCAGCCATGACTACTCCTACGAGCAGTACTTC